The 2 T cell receptor beta chains presented below share a single source sample, sequenced in a study of beta chain features in type 1 diabetes. Isolated RNA was reverse transcribed in full, so expressed TCRB transcripts were sequenced. Assay used: immunoSEQ multiplex PCR; TCRdb lists only in-frame clones, some missing. The data contain 900,000 or so clones, 15% to 20% of them singletons. The sequencing input was naive CD4+ T cells from blood. These receptors all stem from a woman in her late teens or twenties in good health.

The V and J genes are TRBV9 and TRBJ1-2; D unclear. CDR1 and CDR2 (germline): SGDLS, YYNGEE. V gave up 0 bases and J gave up 2 bases, with 5 bases separating them. The CDR3 is 13 amino acids. DNA for the CDR3: TGTGCCAGCAGCGTAGAAGTAAACTATGGCTACACCTTC. Translating gives CASSVEVNYGYTF. Full variable domain (remainder filled in from reference TRBV9 and TRBJ1-2): DSGVTQTPKHLITATGQRVTLRCSPRSGDLSVYWYQQSLDQGLQFLIQYYNGEERAKGNILERFSAQQFPDLHSELNLSSLELGDSALYFCASSVEVNYGYTFGSGTRLTVV.

This clone was found many times. The V gene is TRBV10-3, the J gene TRBJ2-6; D is ambiguous. Germline CDR1 is ENHRY and CDR2 is SYGVKD. This CDR3 region has 14 residues. The ends were cut back, 0 bases at V and 6 bases at J, with 6 bases in the middle. This chain's CDR3 is CAISESSEANVLTF. CDR3 DNA: TGTGCCATCAGTGAGTCTTCGGAGGCCAACGTCCTGACTTTC.